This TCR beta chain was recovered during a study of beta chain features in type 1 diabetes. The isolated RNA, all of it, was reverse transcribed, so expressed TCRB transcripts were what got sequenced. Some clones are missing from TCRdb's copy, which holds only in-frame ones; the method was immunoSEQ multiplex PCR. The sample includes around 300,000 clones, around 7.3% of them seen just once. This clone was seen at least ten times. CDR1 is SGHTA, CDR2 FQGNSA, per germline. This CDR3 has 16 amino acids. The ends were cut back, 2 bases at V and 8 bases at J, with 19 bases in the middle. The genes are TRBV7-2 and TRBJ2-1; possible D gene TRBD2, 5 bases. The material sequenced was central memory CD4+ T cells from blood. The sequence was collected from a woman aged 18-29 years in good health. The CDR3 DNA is TGTGCCAGCAGCTTATTCATGATGGGAGTGTCCGATGAGCAGTTCTTC. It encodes CASSLFMMGVSDEQFF.